This TCR beta chain derives from a study of T cell responses to AZD1222 COVID-19 vaccine. Study results and limitations: The donor cohort was predominantly white British with a female majority, and clonal diversity may have been underestimated. Baseline seropositives among AZD1222 recipients totaled only six.

The CDR3 is 16 residues long. Per germline, CDR1 MNHEY and CDR2 SVGAGI. Trimming shortened V by 4 bases and J by 3 bases, and 19 bases separated the two germline ends. Clones were read by immunoSEQ multiplex PCR, and TCRdb kept only the in-frame ones, dropping some. Of 90,000 to 130,000 clones listed, roughly 92% are singletons. This clone showed up just once. Its antigen is not known. The genes are TRBV6-5 and TRBJ2-7; D might be TRBD1 or TRBD2, each matching 6 bases. The sequences come from peripheral blood, collected 28 days after the second AZD1222 dose. The source of this sequence is an adult who received the AZD1222 COVID-19 vaccine. The CDR3 bases are TGTGCCAGCAGTTCTGGGGGGCACAAAAGTCTCTACGAGCAGTACTTC. The encoded protein is CASSSGGHKSLYEQYF.